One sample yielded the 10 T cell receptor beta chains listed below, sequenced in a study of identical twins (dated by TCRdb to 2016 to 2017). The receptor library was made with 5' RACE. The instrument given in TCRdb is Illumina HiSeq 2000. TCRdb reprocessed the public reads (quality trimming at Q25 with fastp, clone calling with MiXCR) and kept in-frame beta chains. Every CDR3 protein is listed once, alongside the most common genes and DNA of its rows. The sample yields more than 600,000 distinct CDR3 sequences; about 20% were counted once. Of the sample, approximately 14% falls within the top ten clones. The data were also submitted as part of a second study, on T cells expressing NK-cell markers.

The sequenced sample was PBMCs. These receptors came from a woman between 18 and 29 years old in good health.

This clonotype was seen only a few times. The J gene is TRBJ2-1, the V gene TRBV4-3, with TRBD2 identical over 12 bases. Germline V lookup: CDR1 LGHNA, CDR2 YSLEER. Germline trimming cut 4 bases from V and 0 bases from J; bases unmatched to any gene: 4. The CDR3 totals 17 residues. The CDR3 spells CASSPEGLAGSYNEQFF. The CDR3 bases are TGCGCCAGCAGCCCTGAGGGACTAGCGGGCTCCTACAATGAGCAGTTCTTC.

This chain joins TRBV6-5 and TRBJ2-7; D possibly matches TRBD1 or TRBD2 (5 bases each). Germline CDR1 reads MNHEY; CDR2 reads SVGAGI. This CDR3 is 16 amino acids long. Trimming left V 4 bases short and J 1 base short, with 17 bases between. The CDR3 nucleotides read TGTGCCAGCAGTTTTGGGTCCGGGACGCCTTCCTACGAGCAGTACTTC. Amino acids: CASSFGSGTPSYEQYF.

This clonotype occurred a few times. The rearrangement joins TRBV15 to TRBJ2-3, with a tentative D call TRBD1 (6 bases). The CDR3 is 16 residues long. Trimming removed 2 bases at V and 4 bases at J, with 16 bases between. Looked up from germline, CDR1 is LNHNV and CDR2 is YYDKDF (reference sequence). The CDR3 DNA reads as TGTGCCACCAGCAGACAGGGGAGAGCCACGGCAGATACGCAGTATTTT. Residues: CATSRQGRATADTQYF.

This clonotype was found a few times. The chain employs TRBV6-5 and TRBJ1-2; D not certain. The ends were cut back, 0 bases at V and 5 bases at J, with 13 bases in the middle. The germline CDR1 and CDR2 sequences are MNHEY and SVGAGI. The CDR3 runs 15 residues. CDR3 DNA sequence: TGTGCCAGCAGTTACTCAATAACGAGACTTTATGGCTACACCTTC. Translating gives CASSYSITRLYGYTF.

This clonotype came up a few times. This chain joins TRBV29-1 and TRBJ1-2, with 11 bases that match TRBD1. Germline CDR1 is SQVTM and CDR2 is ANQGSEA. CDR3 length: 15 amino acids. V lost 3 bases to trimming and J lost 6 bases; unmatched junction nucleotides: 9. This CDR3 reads CSVDRDRGGLDGYTF. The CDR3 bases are TGCAGCGTTGATCGGGACAGGGGGGGATTAGATGGCTACACCTTC.

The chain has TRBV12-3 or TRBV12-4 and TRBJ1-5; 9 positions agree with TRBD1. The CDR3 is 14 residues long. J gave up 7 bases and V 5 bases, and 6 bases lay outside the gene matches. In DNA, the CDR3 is TGTGCCAGCAGTCGCAGACAGGGGGGACAGCCCCAGCATTTT. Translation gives CASSRRQGGQPQHF.

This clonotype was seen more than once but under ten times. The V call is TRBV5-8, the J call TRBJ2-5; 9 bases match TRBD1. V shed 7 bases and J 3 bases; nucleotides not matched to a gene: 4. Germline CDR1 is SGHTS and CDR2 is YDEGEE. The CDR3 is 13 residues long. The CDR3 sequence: CASYRGRKETQYF. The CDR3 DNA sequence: TGTGCCAGCTACAGGGGGCGAAAAGAGACCCAGTACTTC.

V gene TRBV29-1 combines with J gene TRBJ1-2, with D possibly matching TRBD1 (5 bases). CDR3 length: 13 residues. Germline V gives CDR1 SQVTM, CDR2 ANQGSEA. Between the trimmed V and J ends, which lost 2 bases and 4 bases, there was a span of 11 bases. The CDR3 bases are TGCAGCGTTGAAACCGGGGGAGGCTATGGCTACACCTTC. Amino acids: CSVETGGGYGYTF.

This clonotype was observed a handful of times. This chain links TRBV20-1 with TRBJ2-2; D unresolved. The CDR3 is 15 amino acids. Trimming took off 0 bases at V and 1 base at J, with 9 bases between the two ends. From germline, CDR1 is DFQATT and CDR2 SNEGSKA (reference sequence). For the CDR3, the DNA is TGCAGTGCTAGAGATCGTCTAGTGAACACCGGGGAGCTGTTTTTT. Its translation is CSARDRLVNTGELFF.

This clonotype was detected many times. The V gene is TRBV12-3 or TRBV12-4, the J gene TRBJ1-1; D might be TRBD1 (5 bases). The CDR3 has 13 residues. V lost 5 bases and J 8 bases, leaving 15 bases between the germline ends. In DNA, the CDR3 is TGTGCCAGCAGTGGTCGGGCAGGGCTAGAAGCTTTCTTT. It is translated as CASSGRAGLEAFF.